Presented here are 4 T cell receptor beta chains from one specimen sequenced in a study of CD8 T cells in ankylosing spondylitis. No antigen has been identified for these receptors. TCRdb independently ran MiXCR on the 5' RACE reads; one entry per CDR3 protein. Of about 460,000 distinct CDR3 sequences listed, about 5.4% are singletons. Whole-study results and caveats: A motif in TCR beta, a set of roughly eight highly homologous variants, appeared characteristic of ankylosing spondylitis blood.

The sequenced sample consisted of blood, either unsorted or a sorted T cell fraction (not recorded which). These receptors all stem from a male donor with ankylosing spondylitis.

This clonotype was seen many times. The V gene is TRBV9, the J gene TRBJ2-1; TRBD2 aligns across 10 bases. The V and J ends lost 4 bases and 2 bases, in that order; junction bases with no gene match: 12. Germline loops: CDR1 SGDLS, CDR2 YYNGEE. This CDR3 region has 18 residues. This CDR3 is CASSPGPWTSGTYNEQFF. CDR3 DNA sequence: TGTGCCAGCAGCCCAGGGCCCTGGACTAGCGGTACCTACAATGAGCAGTTCTTC.

With regard to this clonotype: A clone one base away is much larger, so this may be a read error. This sequence joins TRBV29-1 and TRBJ2-1, with 11 bases lining up with TRBD2. The CDR3 covers 14 residues. Germline loops: CDR1 SQVTM, CDR2 ANQGSEA. The DNA for the CDR3 is TGCATCGCTACTAATAGCGGGAGGGCCTATGAGCAGTTCTTC. It encodes CIATNSGRAYEQFF.

The table lists this clonotype with many counts. The chain carries TRBV12-3 or TRBV12-4 and TRBJ2-5, with TRBD2 matching over 16 bases. CDR3 length: 15 amino acids. Trimming removed 2 bases from V and 9 bases from J; junction bases left unmatched: 3. The CDR3 spells CASSLRGTSGGAQYF. The DNA of the CDR3 is TGTGCCAGCAGTTTAAGGGGGACTAGCGGGGGGGCCCAGTACTTC.

The sample holds many counts of this clonotype. The chain combines TRBV5-1 with TRBJ2-7, with a possible D match to TRBD2 (6 bases). Per the germline V gene, CDR1 is SGHRS and CDR2 is YFSETQ. The CDR3 is 15 residues long. Trimming stripped 4 bases from V and 2 bases from J, with 16 bases between. This CDR3 is CASSLRGGDPYEQYF. As DNA, the CDR3 is TGCGCCAGCAGCCTCAGAGGCGGGGATCCCTACGAGCAGTACTTC.